Below, 23 T cell receptor beta chains from the same sample are listed, as sequenced in a study of OX40 agonist ivuxolimab in advanced cancers. Measured with immunoSEQ multiplex PCR; TCRdb has only the in-frame clones, and not every one. This sample carries around 63,000 clones, nearly 90% of them seen once, and the ten largest clones take approximately 0.3%. The sequencing here drew on CD4+ or CD8+ T cells sorted from blood, taken in a trial of the OX40 agonist ivuxolimab. The source of these receptors is an adult with an advanced solid tumor such as melanoma, head and neck, liver or kidney cancer.

V and J are TRBV11-3 and TRBJ2-7; 9 bases line up with TRBD1. CDR1 SGHNT and CDR2 YENEEA come from the germline V gene. The V segment lost 4 bases and the J segment 2 bases; nucleotides outside the gene matches: 6. The CDR3 runs to 15 residues. For the CDR3, the DNA is TGTGCCAGCAGCTCGGGACAGGGAATCCCCTACGAGCAGTACTTC. It codes for CASSSGQGIPYEQYF.

The J gene is TRBJ1-1, the V gene TRBV28, with D unresolved. Germline V lookup: CDR1 MDHEN, CDR2 SYDVKM. Deletions cut 2 bases from V and 11 bases from J, with 12 bases between. This CDR3 region has 12 residues. CDR3 sequence: CASSLPPLGAFF. DNA for the CDR3: TGTGCCAGCAGTTTACCGCCCTTAGGGGCTTTCTTT.

The chain is built from TRBV18 and TRBJ1-1; TRBD1 is a possible D gene (6 bases). CDR1 KGHSH and CDR2 LQKENI come from the germline V gene. V lost 3 bases and J 6 bases, leaving 14 bases between the germline ends. The CDR3 extends over 14 amino acids. The DNA for the CDR3 is TGTGCCAGCTCACCGACAGGTTATGCCGCTGAAGCTTTCTTT. This codes for CASSPTGYAAEAFF.

The rearrangement uses TRBV28 and TRBJ2-5; tentatively, D is TRBD1 (6 bases). The CDR3 runs 12 residues. Germline values: CDR1 MDHEN, CDR2 SYDVKM. V was trimmed by 11 bases and J by 2 bases, leaving 12 bases between them. CDR3 region: CAHNREQETQYF. For the CDR3, the DNA is TGTGCCCACAACAGGGAGCAAGAGACCCAGTACTTC.

V gene TRBV2 combines with J gene TRBJ2-3; 7 positions match TRBD2. CDR3 length: 15 residues. The trim removed 7 bases at V and 2 bases at J, leaving 9 bases unmatched. Germline V lookup: CDR1 SNHLY, CDR2 FYNNEI. CDR3 sequence: CASTSASGYTDTQYF. The CDR3 DNA is TGTGCCAGCACAAGCGCTAGCGGCTACACAGATACGCAGTATTTT.

The gene calls are TRBV6-6 and TRBJ1-1, with D maybe TRBD1 (6 bases). Germline V gene data show CDR1 as MNHNY and CDR2 as SVGAGI (reference sequence). The ends were cut back, 9 bases at V and 11 bases at J, with 16 bases in the middle. The CDR3 runs 11 residues. As DNA, the CDR3 is TGTGCCAGTAGAAACAGGGAAACGGCTTTCTTT. This sequence encodes CASRNRETAFF.

The chain combines TRBV27 with TRBJ2-7; the D call may be TRBD1 or TRBD2 (6 bases each). The ends were cut back, 2 bases at V and 2 bases at J, with 13 bases in the middle. The V gene's germline CDR1 is MNHEY and CDR2 SMNVEV (reference sequence). The CDR3 length is 15 residues. The CDR3: CASSLRGARTYEQYF. CDR3 nucleotide sequence: TGTGCCAGCAGTTTAAGGGGGGCTCGAACCTACGAGCAGTACTTC.

This clone was counted once. The chain recombines TRBV11-2 with TRBJ2-2, with D perhaps TRBD2 (6 bases). CDR3 length: 16 amino acids. CDR1 is SGHAT, CDR2 FQNNGV, per germline. V was cut by 5 bases and J by 0 bases, with 13 bases left in between. CDR3: CASSRGVPSNTGELFF. The CDR3 DNA reads as TGTGCCAGCAGCCGCGGGGTCCCATCGAACACCGGGGAGCTGTTTTTT.

This chain joins TRBV15 and TRBJ1-5; tentative D call: TRBD1 (5 bases). V lost 1 base and J 4 bases, leaving 11 bases between the germline ends. Germline CDR1 and CDR2: LNHNV and YYDKDF (reference sequence). This CDR3 is built from 15 residues. CDR3 sequence (DNA): TGTGCCACCAGCAGAGTAGGGGCCCAGAATCAGCCCCAGCATTTT. Protein sequence: CATSRVGAQNQPQHF.

V is TRBV4-3 and J is TRBJ2-1; 7 bases line up with TRBD2. The CDR3 runs 19 residues. Per germline, CDR1 LGHNA and CDR2 YSLEER. With V trimmed by 0 bases and J by 1 base, 12 bases remained unmatched. The CDR3: CASSQEGSWASGSYNEQFF. DNA for the CDR3: TGCGCCAGCAGCCAAGAAGGGAGCTGGGCTAGCGGATCCTACAATGAGCAGTTCTTC.

This sequence joins TRBV7-9 and TRBJ2-2; D is undetermined. This CDR3 has 14 residues. V was clipped by 2 bases and J by 3 bases, with 7 bases between them. Germline V gives CDR1 SEHNR, CDR2 FQNEAQ (reference sequence). The CDR3 bases are TGTGCCAGCAGCTTAAGGGTCCACACCGGGGAGCTGTTTTTT. Translating gives CASSLRVHTGELFF.

CDR3 sequence reads: CASSPPGLAGGPGYEQYF. CDR3 coding DNA: TGTGCCAGCTCCCCGCCGGGACTAGCGGGAGGGCCGGGTTACGAGCAGTACTTC. V usage is TRBV18 and J usage is TRBJ2-7; 16 bases map to TRBD2. Germline values: CDR1 KGHSH, CDR2 LQKENI. The CDR3 is 18 amino acids. The V and J ends lost 6 bases and 4 bases, in that order; junction bases with no gene match: 12. Looking up the rest from reference TRBV18 and TRBJ2-7 gives the full variable domain: NAGVMQNPRHLVRRRGQEARLRCSPMKGHSHVYWYRQLPEEGLKFMVYLQKENIIDESGMPKERFSAEFPKEGPSILRIQQVVRGDSAAYFCASSPPGLAGGPGYEQYFGPGTRLTVT.

This clone occurred once. V is TRBV5-4 and J is TRBJ2-7; 8 bases line up with TRBD2. CDR3 length equals 13 residues. V gave up 3 bases and J gave up 6 bases; unmatched junction bases: 5. Germline-derived CDR1 and CDR2 are SGHNT and YYREEE (reference sequence). CDR3 DNA: TGTGCCAGCAGCTACGCCCTAGCGGGCGAGCAGTACTTC. Translated: CASSYALAGEQYF.

Details on this clone: Germline and junction disagree at one end, which may indicate a read error. The chain uses TRBV28 and TRBJ2-7, with 12 positions matching TRBD2. Germline-derived CDR1 and CDR2 are MDHEN and SYDVKM. The CDR3 has 15 amino acids. The CDR3 nucleotides are TGTGCCAGCAGTTTATTCTCTAGCGGGAGGGTCGTGGGGGACTTC. As protein: CASSLFSSGRVVGDF. Full variable domain (remainder filled in from reference TRBV28 and TRBJ2-7): DVKVTQSSRYLVKRTGEKVFLECVQDMDHENMFWYRQDPGLGLRLIYFSYDVKMKEKGDIPEGYSVSREKKERFSLILESASTNQTSMYLCASSLFSSGRVVGDFGPGTRLTVT.

The chain carries TRBV5-1 and TRBJ2-5; maybe TRBD1 (5 bases). The CDR3 length is 13 residues. V dropped 3 bases and J dropped 4 bases, with 10 bases sitting between them. CDR1 is SGHRS, CDR2 YFSETQ, per germline. This CDR3 is CASSSSRGETQYF. The CDR3 coding sequence is TGCGCCAGCAGCTCCTCTAGGGGAGAGACCCAGTACTTC. The variable domain in full, completed from reference TRBV5-1 and TRBJ2-5, reads KAGVTQTPRYLIKTRGQQVTLSCSPISGHRSVSWYQQTPGQGLQFLFEYFSETQRNKGNFPGRFSGRQFSNSRSEMNVSTLELGDSALYLCASSSSRGETQYFGPGTRLLVL.

As DNA, the CDR3 is TGTGCCAGCAGAAGAGGCGGGTTTAGCACAGATACGCAGTATTTT. It is translated as CASRRGGFSTDTQYF. The chain combines TRBV2 with TRBJ2-3, with a weak D call TRBD2 (5 bases). Germline CDR1 is SNHLY and CDR2 is FYNNEI. The CDR3 consists of 15 residues. V lost 6 bases and J lost 0, with 13 bases in between.

J is TRBJ1-2 and V is TRBV7-9, with 8 bases aligning to TRBD1. V trimming: 3 bases; J trimming: 8 bases; junction bases outside the gene matches: 8. The CDR3 has 14 amino acids. From germline, CDR1 is SEHNR and CDR2 FQNEAQ (reference sequence). Written as DNA, the CDR3 is TGTGCCAGCAGCTTCCTGGACAGGGTGGGCGGCTACACCTTC. Translation: CASSFLDRVGGYTF.

The V gene is TRBV7-7, the J gene TRBJ2-3, with 7 nucleotides matching TRBD2. Trimming at V came to 0 bases and at J to 0 bases, leaving 0 bases not matched to a gene. The CDR3 is made up of 15 amino acids. Germline assignment: CDR1 SSHAT and CDR2 FNYEAQ (reference sequence). The CDR3 protein is CASSLASGSTDTQYF. For the CDR3, the DNA is TGTGCCAGCAGCTTAGCTAGCGGGAGCACAGATACGCAGTATTTT.

V usage is TRBV5-1 and J usage is TRBJ1-3; D not resolved. V was pared by 0 bases and J by 2 bases, with 3 bases between. CDR1 and CDR2 from the germline V gene are SGHRS and YFSETQ. CDR3 length equals 13 residues. The DNA for the CDR3 is TGCGCCAGCAGCTTGGCCGCTGGAAACACCATATATTTT. Translation gives CASSLAAGNTIYF.

The table lists this clone with a few counts. In DNA, the CDR3 is TGTGCCAGCAGCAAAAACGTGGCGGCAAAACAAAACCAAGAGACCCAGTACTTC. Encoded protein: CASSKNVAAKQNQETQYF. The chain couples TRBV21-1 to TRBJ2-5; the table's D call of TRBD2 was not tested on the DNA. TRBV21-1 is an annotated pseudogene. This CDR3 spans 18 amino acids.

Written as DNA, the CDR3 is TGTGCCAGCAGTCACGGGACTAGCGGGAGTAAAGAGCAGTTCTTC. It yields the protein CASSHGTSGSKEQFF. The chain combines TRBV6-5 with TRBJ2-1; TRBD2 matches 14 bases. Unmatched junction bases numbered 7, after V lost 5 bases and J lost 10 bases. This CDR3 comprises 15 residues. Germline values: CDR1 MNHEY, CDR2 SVGAGI.

This chain links TRBV10-3 with TRBJ2-3; 8 positions match TRBD1. Germline V CDR1 and CDR2: ENHRY, SYGVKD. The CDR3 covers 15 residues. V shed 0 bases, J shed 8 bases, and the junction held 7 bases outside the gene matches. This CDR3 reads CAISESVTGAGTQYF. The CDR3 DNA reads TGTGCCATCAGTGAGTCCGTGACAGGGGCGGGTACGCAGTATTTT.

V gene TRBV7-8 combines with J gene TRBJ2-7; 11 bases agree with TRBD2. The J segment lost 4 bases and the V segment lost 2 bases, leaving 4 bases of the junction unmatched. The CDR3 has 15 amino acids. CDR1 is SGHVS, CDR2 FQNEAQ, per germline. CDR3 coding DNA: TGTGCCAGCAGCTTATCAACTAGCGGGAGTTACGAGCAGTACTTC. Protein: CASSLSTSGSYEQYF.